The 8 T cell receptor beta chains reported below all come from one sample, sequenced in a study of cytomegalovirus exposure and HLA in healthy donors. The PCR made use of 60 Vbeta and 13 Jbeta primers. Assay used: immunoSEQ multiplex PCR; TCRdb lists only in-frame clones, some missing. The data show tens of thousands of clones, approximately 80% seen once. The sequenced material came from PBMCs. The source is a man aged 25 to 45 in good health and CMV-seropositive.

The V gene is TRBV5-1, the J gene TRBJ2-3; 11 nucleotides match TRBD2. This CDR3 contains 21 residues. The germline V gene has CDR1 SGHRS and CDR2 YFSETQ. V dropped 4 bases and J dropped 5; count of bases not matched to a gene: 24. CDR3 coding DNA: TGCGCCAGCAGCCGGTCGGGCCTTCGGGGACTAGCGGCCCCGGGAGGAGATACGCAGTATTTT. Translated, it gives CASSRSGLRGLAAPGGDTQYF. The full variable domain, with the rest looked up from reference TRBV5-1 and TRBJ2-3, is KAGVTQTPRYLIKTRGQQVTLSCSPISGHRSVSWYQQTPGQGLQFLFEYFSETQRNKGNFPGRFSGRQFSNSRSEMNVSTLELGDSALYLCASSRSGLRGLAAPGGDTQYFGPGTRLTVL.

J is TRBJ1-1 and V is TRBV4-1; D uncertain. The V end lost 4 bases, the J end lost 8 bases, and 11 bases lay between the germline ends. CDR1 MGHRA and CDR2 YSYEKL come from the germline V gene. The CDR3 loop spans 12 amino acids. The CDR3 here is CASSRKPGEAFF. The CDR3 DNA sequence: TGCGCCAGCAGCCGCAAACCGGGAGAAGCTTTCTTT.

The sample holds a few counts of this clone. The chain employs TRBV7-9 and TRBJ2-3, with TRBD1 as a possible D gene (5 bases). CDR3 size: 15 residues. Germline V gene sequence: CDR1 SEHNR, CDR2 FQNEAQ (reference sequence). V shed 5 bases and J shed 4 bases, with 16 bases lying between them. CDR3 DNA sequence: TGTGCCAGCAGCCCTAAGCGCAGGGTGGCAGATACGCAGTATTTT. This gives the protein CASSPKRRVADTQYF.

The V call is TRBV5-6, the J call TRBJ2-3; no definite D call. The V gene lost 3 bases and the J gene lost 0 bases, with 8 bases spanning the gap. Germline CDR1 and CDR2: SGHDT and YYEEEE. This CDR3 has 14 amino acids. The CDR3: CASSYPRSTDTQYF. The DNA of the CDR3 is TGTGCCAGCAGCTACCCTAGGAGCACAGATACGCAGTATTTT.

V is TRBV15 and J is TRBJ1-5, with D unclear. Trimming pared 0 bases from V and 4 bases from J, leaving 4 bases between. Germline loops: CDR1 LNHNV, CDR2 YYDKDF (reference sequence). The CDR3 runs 13 residues. CDR3 loop: CATSRDQNQPQHF. The CDR3 DNA is TGTGCCACCAGCAGAGACCAAAATCAGCCCCAGCATTTT.

The rearrangement joins TRBV2 to TRBJ1-3; 7 bases match TRBD1. The ends lost 7 bases at V and 9 bases at J; junction bases unmatched: 9. This CDR3 has 13 amino acids. Germline V lookup: CDR1 SNHLY, CDR2 FYNNEI. The CDR3 DNA reads TGTGCCAGCAAGGGGGCGGACTCAGCCACCATATATTTT. Its translation is CASKGADSATIYF.

The CDR3 coding sequence is TGTGCCAGCAGCAGGACAGGCTCATATGAAAAACTGTTTTTT. It encodes CASSRTGSYEKLFF. This chain joins TRBV6-1 and TRBJ1-4, with 7 bases identical to TRBD1. The CDR3 contains 14 residues. With V trimmed by 6 bases and J by 6 bases, 7 bases remained unmatched. Germline V gene sequence: CDR1 MNHNS, CDR2 SASEGT.

The chain couples TRBV19 to TRBJ1-2; 9 nucleotides align to TRBD1. CDR3 length: 15 residues. Germline CDR1 LNHDA, CDR2 SQIVND (reference sequence). J was trimmed by 2 bases and V by 5 bases; bases with no gene match: 6. The CDR3 coding sequence is TGTGCCAGTAGTGACCGGGACAGGGTCAACTATGGCTACACCTTC. Translation gives CASSDRDRVNYGYTF.